A single sample gave rise to the 13 T cell receptor beta chains below, sequenced in a study of T cells in Graves' hyperthyroidism and ophthalmopathy. Amplification yielded TCR beta CDR3 regions, with RNA transcripts as the source. HTBI primers were used for first-round RT-PCR of the TCR CDR3. TCRdb ran MiXCR on the multiplex PCR reads and lists one entry per CDR3 protein. The repertoire holds around 190,000 distinct CDR3 sequences, roughly a sixth seen once, with roughly 55% in the top ten. Sample: blood. The receptor source for this set is a woman aged 50 to 60 with Graves' hyperthyroidism.

This clonotype was seen repeatedly, ten times or more. The chain carries TRBV12-3 or TRBV12-4 and TRBJ2-7, with 10 bases fitting TRBD2. V was pared by 3 bases and J by 4 bases, with 3 bases of the junction left unmatched. This CDR3 contains 14 residues. The CDR3 DNA is TGTGCCAGCAGTTTCAGCGGGAGGGGTTACGAGCAGTACTTC. Its protein product is CASSFSGRGYEQYF.

This clonotype was picked up many times. This chain joins TRBV27 and TRBJ1-1; D remains ambiguous. Trimming took off 5 bases at V and 4 bases at J, with 14 bases between the two ends. There are 14 residues in the CDR3. CDR1 is MNHEY and CDR2 is SMNVEV in the germline V gene (reference sequence). The CDR3 nucleotides are TGTGCCAGCAGTACGCGGGAGGGTGGCACTGAAGCTTTCTTT. Its translation is CASSTREGGTEAFF.

As to this clonotype: The junction departs from germline at one end; a sequencing error may be responsible. The chain links TRBV10-1 to TRBJ2-7, with 10 bases aligning to TRBD1. The CDR3 contains 16 residues. Germline V CDR1 and CDR2: WNHNN, SYGVQD (reference sequence). The CDR3 protein is CASGEGAGQGSSEQYF. CDR3 DNA sequence: TGCGCCAGCGGTGAAGGCGCGGGACAGGGGTCTAGCGAGCAGTACTTC.

This clonotype was found many times. The V and J genes are TRBV28 and TRBJ1-1; weak D call: TRBD1 (6 bases). The CDR3 covers 17 residues. V lost 4 bases and J 0 bases, leaving 18 bases between the germline ends. Germline CDR1 MDHEN, CDR2 SYDVKM. The DNA for the CDR3 is TGTGCCAGCAGTTACCGGACAGCCGGGGCCTTGAACACTGAAGCTTTCTTT. Translated: CASSYRTAGALNTEAFF.

The sample holds a few counts of this clonotype. The chain carries TRBV3-1 and TRBJ2-2; 13 nucleotides align to TRBD2. Germline assignment: CDR1 LGHDT and CDR2 YNNKEL (reference sequence). The junction had 3 bases not matched to a gene; V was cut back by 4 bases and J by 4 bases. This CDR3 spans 16 amino acids. In nucleotides, the CDR3 is TGTGCCAGCAGCCGCACTAGCGGGAGGGGCACCGGGGAGCTGTTTTTT. Protein sequence: CASSRTSGRGTGELFF.

The chain joins TRBV4-2 to TRBJ2-2; no clear D gene. The germline gives CDR1 LGHNA, CDR2 YNFKEQ. Deletions cut 0 bases from V and 3 bases from J, with 8 bases between. CDR3 length: 15 residues. The CDR3 protein is CASSQEKGYTGELFF. The CDR3 nucleotides are TGTGCCAGCAGCCAAGAAAAGGGTTACACCGGGGAGCTGTTTTTT.

The rearrangement joins TRBV19 to TRBJ2-3; 10 bases are a match to TRBD2. This CDR3 has 15 amino acids. Germline assignment: CDR1 LNHDA and CDR2 SQIVND (reference sequence). Germline trimming cut 3 bases from V and 6 bases from J; bases unmatched to any gene: 6. CDR3 DNA: TGTGCCAGTAGTATCTGGACTAGCGGTTCCGATACGCAGTATTTT. It codes for CASSIWTSGSDTQYF.

Details on this clonotype: This sequence may be a read error, since a much larger clone differs from it by one base. The V and J genes are TRBV5-1 and TRBJ2-3; D possibly corresponds to TRBD2 (6 bases). Germline CDR1 is SGHRS and CDR2 is YFSETQ. CDR3 length: 16 amino acids. CDR3 sequence (DNA): TGCGCCGGCAGCTTGGGAGCAGCGGGCCGCACAGATACGCAGTATTTT. This codes for CAGSLGAAGRTDTQYF. The entire variable domain, with the rest obtained from reference TRBV5-1 and TRBJ2-3, is as follows: KAGVTQTPRYLIKTRGQQVTLSCSPISGHRSVSWYQQTPGQGLQFLFEYFSETQRNKGNFPGRFSGRQFSNSRSEMNVSTLELGDSALYLCAGSLGAAGRTDTQYFGPGTRLTVL.

This clonotype was counted many times. CDR3 region: CSARNAMRSGPLTDTQYF. The DNA for the CDR3 is TGCAGTGCTAGAAACGCAATGAGAAGCGGGCCATTGACAGATACGCAGTATTTT. V gene TRBV20-1 combines with J gene TRBJ2-3, with TRBD2 as a possible D gene (6 bases). Looked up from germline, CDR1 is DFQATT and CDR2 is SNEGSKA (reference sequence). The V end was cut by 2 bases, the J end by 3 bases, with 24 bases between. The CDR3 runs 18 residues.

This clonotype was recorded a few times. The chain uses TRBV24-1 and TRBJ2-3; D is uncertain. From germline, CDR1 is KGHDR and CDR2 SFDVKD. There are 13 residues in the CDR3. V gave up 9 bases and J gave up 2 bases, with 11 bases separating them. This CDR3 reads CATGNTITDTQYF. The CDR3, as DNA: TGTGCCACCGGAAATACCATCACAGATACGCAGTATTTT.

This clonotype was seen repeatedly, ten times or more. V and J are TRBV12-3 or TRBV12-4 and TRBJ2-3; 9 nucleotides align to TRBD1. V lost 6 bases, J lost 1 base, and 5 bases stayed unmatched. The CDR3 runs 15 residues. CDR3 residues: CASRAWTGGTDTQYF. The CDR3 DNA reads TGTGCCAGCAGGGCGTGGACAGGGGGCACAGATACGCAGTATTTT.

This clonotype has a handful of counts. J is TRBJ2-7 and V is TRBV30; 9 nucleotides line up with TRBD1. The ends lost 4 bases at V and 9 bases at J; junction bases unmatched: 10. Germline V CDR1 and CDR2: GTSNPN, SVGIG (reference sequence). The CDR3 is made up of 13 amino acids. The CDR3 reads CAWKDRGGLVQYF. In DNA, the CDR3 is TGTGCCTGGAAGGACAGGGGTGGGCTGGTGCAGTACTTC.

This sequence joins TRBV5-1 and TRBJ1-4; 7 positions match TRBD1. This CDR3 spans 15 amino acids. Trimming cost V 4 bases and J 7 bases; bases outside gene matches: 10. CDR1 is SGHRS and CDR2 is YFSETQ in the germline V gene. The CDR3, as DNA: TGCGCCAGCAGCCAAAGCGAGGGGGCTGGTGAAAAACTGTTTTTT. Translated: CASSQSEGAGEKLFF.